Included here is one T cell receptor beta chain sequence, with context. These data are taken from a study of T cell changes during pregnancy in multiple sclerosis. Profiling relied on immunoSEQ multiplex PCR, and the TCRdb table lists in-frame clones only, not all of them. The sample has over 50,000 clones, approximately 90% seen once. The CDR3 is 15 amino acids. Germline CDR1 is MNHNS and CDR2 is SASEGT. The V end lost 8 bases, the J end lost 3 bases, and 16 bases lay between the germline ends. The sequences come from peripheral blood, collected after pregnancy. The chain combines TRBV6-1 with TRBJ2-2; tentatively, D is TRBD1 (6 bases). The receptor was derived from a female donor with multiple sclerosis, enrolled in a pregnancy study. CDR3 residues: CASPGDNFHTGELFF. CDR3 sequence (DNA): TGTGCCAGCCCAGGGGACAACTTTCACACCGGGGAGCTGTTTTTT.